At least ten counts were recorded for the clone carrying this T cell receptor beta chain. This sample was taken from a study of CD8+CD57+ T cells in acquired aplastic anemia. Study at large: Average DNA yield from sorted CD4+ and CD8+ cells was approximately 3 ug.

Genomic DNA, the template, was used for profiling of the TCR beta VDJ and CDR3. TCRdb itself ran the reads through MiXCR, one entry per CDR3 protein. The sample lists 310,000 or so distinct CDR3 sequences; roughly 59% were seen once. CD8+CD57+ cell expansion, shown by flow cytometry, had occurred in the patients selected for sequencing. Trimming took 6 bases from V and 4 from J; bases not matched to a gene: 9. Germline CDR1 is MNHEY and CDR2 is SVGAGI. The CDR3 totals 15 residues. This receptor was taken from a human donor with aplastic anemia. The V gene is TRBV6-5, the J gene TRBJ2-1, with 7 nucleotides matching TRBD2. The specimen was sorted CD4+, CD8+, or CD8+CD57+ T cells (not recorded which) from PBMCs. CDR3 sequence reads: CASSSRGEGYNEQFF. The CDR3 DNA is TGTGCCAGCAGCAGCAGAGGGGAGGGGTACAATGAGCAGTTCTTC.